This paragraph reports one T cell receptor (beta chain). The antigen remains undetermined. The TCR beta CDR3 regions underwent amplification using RNA transcripts as the source. Using the HTBI primer set, a first-round RT-PCR was run on the TCR CDR3. Each CDR3 protein is one row after TCRdb ran MiXCR on the multiplex PCR reads. The table lists more than 300,000 distinct CDR3 sequences, roughly an eighth of them singletons. V shed 5 bases, J shed 4 bases, and the junction held 8 bases outside the gene matches. CDR3 length equals 16 residues. The germline V gene encodes CDR1 MDHEN and CDR2 SYDVKM. These data originate in a study of T cells in Graves' hyperthyroidism and ophthalmopathy. Findings and caveats of the study: The authors' 13 V-J model separated ophthalmopathy from stable hyperthyroidism. Among clonotypes expanded in thyroid above 0.001, most were also found in blood.

Among the patients, aged 18 to 65, hyperthyroidism was newly diagnosed and had lasted under 2 months. Sequenced material: blood. The rearrangement uses TRBV28 and TRBJ2-2; 9 bases line up with TRBD1. This TCR was recovered from a woman between 18 and 29 years old with Graves' hyperthyroidism. The DNA for the CDR3 is TGTGCCAGCAGTCCAAGGACAGGGGTAGTCACCGGGGAGCTGTTTTTT. It is translated as CASSPRTGVVTGELFF.